The 10 T cell receptor beta chains listed next were all sequenced from one sample in a study of blood T cell repertoires in COVID-19. Method: immunoSEQ multiplex PCR; TCRdb's copy keeps in-frame clones and lacks some. The sample lists approximately 210,000 clones; about nine tenths were seen once. The sample comprised PBMCs or T cells enriched from blood (not recorded which). The receptors come from a man aged 30-40 years in a cohort exposed to, infected with or recovered from COVID-19 (not recorded which).

To note about this clone: One junction end does not reproduce the germline sequence, and a read error may be involved. The genes are TRBV7-3 and TRBJ2-3; the match to TRBD1 covers 7 bases. Germline V gives CDR1 SGHTA, CDR2 FQGTGA. The CDR3 covers 16 residues. CDR3 DNA: TGTGCCAGCAGCTTAAGTTTGTTAGGGGGCACGGATACGCAGTATTTT. It specifies CASSLSLLGGTDTQYF.

The chain combines TRBV6-2 or TRBV6-3 with TRBJ1-1; D unclear. The germline V gene encodes CDR1 MNHEY and CDR2 SVGEGT. The CDR3 length is 13 residues. With 5 bases removed from V and 9 bases from J, the gap between germline ends came to 16 bases. CDR3 loop: CASSPRAGGQAFF. CDR3 nucleotides: TGTGCCAGCAGTCCCCGGGCCGGAGGCCAAGCTTTCTTT.

This sequence joins TRBV3-1 (or the pseudogene TRBV3-2) and TRBJ2-7; a weak D match, TRBD1 (5 bases). CDR3 length equals 16 residues. V was shortened by 0 bases and J by 2 bases, with 14 bases between the two germline ends. CDR1 LGHDT and CDR2 YNNKEL come from the germline V gene (reference sequence). CDR3 amino acids: CASSQDRGGRAYEQYF. In nucleotides, the CDR3 is TGTGCCAGCAGCCAAGATAGGGGTGGACGGGCCTACGAGCAGTACTTC.

The chain employs TRBV10-3 and TRBJ1-2; 8 bases are a match to TRBD1. This CDR3 spans 17 amino acids. Losses at the gene ends were 9 bases for V and 0 bases for J; bases not matched to a gene: 15. The germline V gene has CDR1 ENHRY and CDR2 SYGVKD. In DNA form, the CDR3 reads TGTGCCATTCCGTCCCGGCCAGGGGGCAAGTCTAACTATGGCTACACCTTC. This encodes CAIPSRPGGKSNYGYTF.

The rearrangement links TRBV6-5 to TRBJ2-5; no clear D gene. The CDR3 has 12 residues. Germline-derived CDR1 and CDR2 are MNHEY and SVGAGI. V was shortened by 6 bases and J by 0 bases, with 5 bases between the two germline ends. CDR3 sequence: CASRSNQETQYF. DNA for the CDR3: TGTGCCAGCAGAAGCAACCAAGAGACCCAGTACTTC.

The V and J genes are TRBV5-3 and TRBJ2-1; D not resolved. TRBV5-3 is given ORF status, its function remaining uncertain. The CDR3 runs to 13 residues. V gave up 3 bases and J gave up 13 bases, with 17 bases separating them. The CDR3 DNA is TGTGCCAGAAGCTGGGTAGCTCCATCACTTCAGTTCTTC. The encoded protein is CARSWVAPSLQFF.

In this sample, this clone turned up once. The V and J genes are TRBV7-3 and TRBJ2-6; TRBD1 matches 7 bases. The germline gives CDR1 SGHTA, CDR2 FQGTGA. The ends lost 9 bases at V and 0 bases at J; junction bases unmatched: 5. The CDR3 covers 15 residues. The CDR3 region has the DNA TGTGCCAGTGGACAGGCCGGCTCTGGGGCCAACGTCCTGACTTTC. It encodes CASGQAGSGANVLTF. The whole variable domain, remainder taken from reference TRBV7-3 and TRBJ2-6, is GAGVSQTPSNKVTEKGKYVELRCDPISGHTALYWYRQSLGQGPEFLIYFQGTGAADDSGLPNDRFFAVRPEGSVSTLKIQRTERGDSAVYLCASGQAGSGANVLTFGAGSRLTVL.

CDR3 protein: CASSPPLRAMNTEAFF. The DNA for the CDR3 is TGTGCCAGCAGCCCTCCCCTGAGAGCGATGAACACTGAAGCTTTCTTT. V gene TRBV7-2 combines with J gene TRBJ1-1; D is unclear. Trimming shortened V by 5 bases and J by 0 bases, and 16 bases separated the two germline ends. The CDR3 sequence is 16 residues long. In germline, CDR1 is SGHTA, CDR2 FQGNSA.

The V call is TRBV11-3, the J call TRBJ2-2, with D possibly TRBD1 on 5 matching bases. CDR1 and CDR2 (germline): SGHNT, YENEEA. V was cut by 2 bases and J by 1 base, with 5 bases left in between. The CDR3 is 14 amino acids. The CDR3 coding sequence is TGTGCCAGCAGCTTAAGGGGGAACACCGGGGAGCTGTTTTTT. Protein product: CASSLRGNTGELFF.

V usage is TRBV14 and J usage is TRBJ2-3; D perhaps matches TRBD2 (6 bases). The CDR3 is 19 residues long. The V gene's germline CDR1 is SGHDN and CDR2 FVKESK. Between the trimmed V and J ends, which lost 1 base and 6 bases, there was a span of 26 bases. CDR3 nucleotides: TGTGCCAGCAGCCAAGTCAAAACCGGCGGGATCCGCAGGATGGATACGCAGTATTTT. Its protein is CASSQVKTGGIRRMDTQYF. Variable domain in full (rest from reference TRBV14 and TRBJ2-3): EAGVTQFPSHSVIEKGQTVTLRCDPISGHDNLYWYRRVMGKEIKFLLHFVKESKQDESGMPNNRFLAERTGGTYSTLKVQPAELEDSGVYFCASSQVKTGGIRRMDTQYFGPGTRLTVL.